A selection of T cell receptor beta chains follows, all from one sample in a study of T cells in Graves' hyperthyroidism and ophthalmopathy. TCRdb analysed the multiplex PCR reads with MiXCR anew, one entry per CDR3 protein. This sample has some 380,000 distinct CDR3 sequences, with roughly 13% found just once. Material for sequencing was blood. All receptors come from a man under 40 with Graves' hyperthyroidism that later progressed to Graves' ophthalmopathy. The CDR3 runs from the conserved cysteine through the conserved F or W. Each record gives: clone size, J gene, CDR3 length, V gene, D gene, CDR3 DNA, CDR3 protein. A D gene is named only where the DNA matches it firmly. The size of a clone is reported for some rows only, either as once, few or many, or as a class for expanded clones.

>few|TRBJ1-3|12|TRBV20-1|-
TGCAGTGCTAGAAGTAGCGGAAACACCATATATTTT
CSARSSGNTIYF
>-|TRBJ2-2|14|TRBV13|-
TGTGCCAGCAGCTTAGGGGCAGGGCCCGGGGAGCTGTTTTTT
CASSLGAGPGELFF
>-|TRBJ2-5|14|TRBV13|-
TGTGCCAGCAGCACCCGACAGATCCAAGAGACCCAGTACTTC
CASSTRQIQETQYF
>many|TRBJ1-1|13|TRBV2|TRBD1
TGTGCCAGCAGGACAGGGCTATACACTGAAGCTTTCTTT
CASRTGLYTEAFF
>many|TRBJ2-3|15|TRBV27|TRBD2
TGTGCCAGCTCTCCAAAGGCTAGCGGGGGAGATACGCAGTATTTT
CASSPKASGGDTQYF
>many|TRBJ2-5|15|TRBV12-3/TRBV12-4|-
TGTGCCAGCAGCTCTACCGCGGTACAGCAAGAGACCCAGTACTTC
CASSSTAVQQETQYF
>many|TRBJ2-6|17|TRBV12-3/TRBV12-4|-
TGTGCCAGCAGTTTCAATCAAGGGAGCTCTGGGGCCAACGTCCTGACTTTC
CASSFNQGSSGANVLTF
>many|TRBJ2-2|14|TRBV5-1|-
TGCGCCAGCAGCTGGGGGGCAGGAGACCGGGAGCTGTTTTTT
CASSWGAGDRELFF
>-|TRBJ1-1|14|TRBV27|-
TGTGCCAGCAGGATTCGCAGGGAGAACACTGAAGCTTTCTTT
CASRIRRENTEAFF
>-|TRBJ2-5|14|TRBV7-2|-
TGTGCCAGCAGCTTAGGACCTCGACCGGAGACCCAGTACTTC
CASSLGPRPETQYF
>many|TRBJ1-1|12|TRBV20-1|-
TGCAGTGCTACTGGACTGACTGGGGAAGCTTTCTTT
CSATGLTGEAFF
>-|TRBJ1-2|13|TRBV5-6|-
TGTGCCAGCAGCTCGCCCTCAGGGGACGGCTACACCTTC
CASSSPSGDGYTF
>-|TRBJ2-2|14|TRBV3-1|-
TGTGCCAGCAGCCAACCGTCAAGGGCCGGGGAGCTGTTTTTT
CASSQPSRAGELFF
>many|TRBJ1-1|13|TRBV3-1|-
TGTGCCAGCAGCCGGGCAGGATGGACTGAAGCTTTCTTT
CASSRAGWTEAFF
>-|TRBJ2-5|17|TRBV4-1|TRBD2
TGCGCCAGCAGCCGGACTAGCGGGGGGCTGGTACAAGAGACCCAGTACTTC
CASSRTSGGLVQETQYF
>many|TRBJ2-7|13|TRBV12-5|-
TGTGCTAGTGGTTTTAGCGCCTACTACGAGCAGTACTTC
CASGFSAYYEQYF